This T cell receptor (beta chain) was recovered during a study of regulatory T cells in long-lasting Graves disease. About the research overall: Treatment with antithyroid drugs for over 5 years, together with positive TSH receptor antibodies, meant persistent Graves' disease.

Time point here: persistent/refractory GD, antithyroid drugs over 5 years with positive TRAb. Scientists built the TCR library using RNA that was extracted from PBMCs. It was by American Thyroid Association guidelines that Graves' disease was diagnosed. Construction of the TCR beta libraries employed iRepertoire HTBI primers in conjunction with Arm-PCR of CDR3 regions. MiXCR was run by TCRdb on the multiplex PCR reads, yielding one entry per CDR3 protein. The data hold almost 350,000 distinct CDR3 sequences, with about 20% observed a single time. The clonotype was recovered from a female donor with Graves disease. The sample consisted of peripheral blood mononuclear cells (PBMCs), taken when the disease was refractory, from a patient treated with antithyroid drugs.

The CDR3 is CASSSIKGQGGGYTF. The CDR3 region has the DNA TGTGCCAGCAGCTCAATAAAAGGACAGGGTGGTGGCTACACCTTC. The chain carries TRBV11-2 and TRBJ1-2; 8 bases are shared with TRBD1. This CDR3 comprises 15 residues. Germline V lookup: CDR1 SGHAT, CDR2 FQNNGV. The junction had 11 bases not matched to a gene; V was cut back by 4 bases and J by 7 bases.